A selection of T cell receptor beta chains follows, all from one sample in a study of T cell repertoires in cytomegalovirus infection. Each CDR3 protein gets one entry after TCRdb re-called the reads with MiXCR. The sample has under 200,000 distinct CDR3 sequences, roughly 9% seen once. Sample: PBMCs. These receptors were taken from a human donor in good health (CMV status not recorded). Some clones in this sample may be carry-over from other donors' samples. The CDR3 runs from the conserved cysteine through the conserved F or W. A D gene is named only where the DNA matches it firmly. Size is stated for part of the rows, as once, few or many counts, or as a class when the clone is expanded.

CDR3 DNA	CDR3 protein	J gene	D gene	clone size	V gene
TGCAGCGTTGAAGGCCCCATAAGCTATGGCTACACCTTC	CSVEGPISYGYTF	TRBJ1-2	NA	NA	TRBV29-1
TGTGCCAGCAGCTCAGTTGGCGGCTATGGCTACACCTTC	CASSSVGGYGYTF	TRBJ1-2	NA	many	TRBV7-9
TGTGCCAGCAGCCAATCCCTAGATGGATGGAGGAACACTGAAGCTTTCTTT	CASSQSLDGWRNTEAFF	TRBJ1-1	NA	few	TRBV4-2
TGCAGTGCTAGTCCCCCGTCGGATACGCAGTATTTT	CSASPPSDTQYF	TRBJ2-3	NA	few	TRBV20-1
TGTGCCAGCAGCTCGGACAGCCTGAGCTCCTACGAGCAGTACTTC	CASSSDSLSSYEQYF	TRBJ2-7	NA	NA	TRBV6-5
TGTGCCAGCAGTGAATGGGACACCGGGGAGCTGTTTTTT	CASSEWDTGELFF	TRBJ2-2	NA	many	TRBV2
TGCAGCGTTGGGTGGGGTGGATCCTACGAGCAGTACTTC	CSVGWGGSYEQYF	TRBJ2-7	NA	NA	TRBV29-1
TGCGCCAGCAGTGAGTTATGGCGGCAGCACTCCTACGAGCAGTACTTC	CASSELWRQHSYEQYF	TRBJ2-7	NA	many	TRBV10-2
TGTGCCAGCAGTTACGTCCTGAACACTGAAGCTTTCTTT	CASSYVLNTEAFF	TRBJ1-1	NA	NA	TRBV6-2/TRBV6-3
TGTGCCAGCATAGGGACAGGGTACAACTATGGCTACACCTTC	CASIGTGYNYGYTF	TRBJ1-2	TRBD1	NA	TRBV28
TGTGCCAGCAGAGAACAGGGGACGGGTGGCTACACCTTC	CASREQGTGGYTF	TRBJ1-2	TRBD1	few	TRBV6-1
TGTGCCAGCAGTTACGTCCCCACAGGGTGGAACACTGAAGCTTTCTTT	CASSYVPTGWNTEAFF	TRBJ1-1	NA	many	TRBV6-2/TRBV6-3
TGTGCCAGCAGTGAACCCGTTACAGGGGCCCCACAGCATTTT	CASSEPVTGAPQHF	TRBJ1-5	TRBD1	few	TRBV2
TGTGCCAGCAGTTTCTCGGGACAGGGTTTTGCGGAAAAACTGTTTTTT	CASSFSGQGFAEKLFF	TRBJ1-4	TRBD1	many	TRBV28
TGTGCCAGCAGTGGGTTAACGGATGAGACCCAGTACTTC	CASSGLTDETQYF	TRBJ2-5	NA	many	TRBV25-1
TGTGCCTGGAGTGGTGGGCTGAATCAGCCCCAGCATTTT	CAWSGGLNQPQHF	TRBJ1-5	NA	NA	TRBV30
TGTGCCATCAGTGACCCGGGACAGGGTAATCAGCCCCAGCATTTT	CAISDPGQGNQPQHF	TRBJ1-5	TRBD1	many	TRBV10-3
TGTGCCTGGAGTGACGGGACAGGGGCTTTGGGGACCCAGTACTTC	CAWSDGTGALGTQYF	TRBJ2-5	TRBD1	few	TRBV30
TGTGCCAGCAGCTTAGATCTCCAGGGAGGCACTGAAGCTTTCTTT	CASSLDLQGGTEAFF	TRBJ1-1	NA	many	TRBV11-2